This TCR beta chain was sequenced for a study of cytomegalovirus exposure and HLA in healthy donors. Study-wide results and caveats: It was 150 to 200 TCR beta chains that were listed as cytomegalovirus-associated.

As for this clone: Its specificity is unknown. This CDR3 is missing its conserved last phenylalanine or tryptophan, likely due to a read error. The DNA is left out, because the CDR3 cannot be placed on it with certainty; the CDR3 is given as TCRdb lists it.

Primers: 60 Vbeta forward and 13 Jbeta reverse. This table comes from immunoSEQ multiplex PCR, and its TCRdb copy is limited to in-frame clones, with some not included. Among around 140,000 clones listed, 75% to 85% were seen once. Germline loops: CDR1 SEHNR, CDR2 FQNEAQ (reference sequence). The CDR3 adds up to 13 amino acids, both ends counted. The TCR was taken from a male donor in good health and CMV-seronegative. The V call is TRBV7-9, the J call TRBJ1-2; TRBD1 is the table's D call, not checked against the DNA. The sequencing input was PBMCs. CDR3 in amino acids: CASSTQSQGPPAV.